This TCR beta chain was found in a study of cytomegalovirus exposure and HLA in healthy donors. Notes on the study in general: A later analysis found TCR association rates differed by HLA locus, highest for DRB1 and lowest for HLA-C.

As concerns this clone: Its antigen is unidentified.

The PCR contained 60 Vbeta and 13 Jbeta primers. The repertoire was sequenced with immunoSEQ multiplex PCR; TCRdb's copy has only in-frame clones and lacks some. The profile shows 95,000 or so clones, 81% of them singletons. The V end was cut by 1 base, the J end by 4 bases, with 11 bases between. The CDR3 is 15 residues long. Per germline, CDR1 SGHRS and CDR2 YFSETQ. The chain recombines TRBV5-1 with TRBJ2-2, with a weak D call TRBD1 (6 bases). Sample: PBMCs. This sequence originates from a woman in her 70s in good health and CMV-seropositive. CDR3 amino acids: CASSLRTDPTGELFF. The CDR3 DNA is TGCGCCAGCAGCTTGAGGACAGATCCCACCGGGGAGCTGTTTTTT.